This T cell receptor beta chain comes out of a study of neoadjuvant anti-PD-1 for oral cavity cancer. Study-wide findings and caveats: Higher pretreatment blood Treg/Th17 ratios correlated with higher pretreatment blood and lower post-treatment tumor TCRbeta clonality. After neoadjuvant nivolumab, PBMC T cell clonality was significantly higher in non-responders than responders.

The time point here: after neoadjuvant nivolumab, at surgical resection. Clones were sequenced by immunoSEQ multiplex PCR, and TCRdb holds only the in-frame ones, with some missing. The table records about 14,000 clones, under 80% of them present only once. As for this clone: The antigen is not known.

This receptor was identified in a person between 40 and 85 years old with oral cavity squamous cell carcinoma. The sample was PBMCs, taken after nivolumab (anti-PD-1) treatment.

This CDR3 reads CASRPGPQGWGNQPQHF. CDR3 DNA: TGTGCAAGTCGCCCTGGTCCCCAGGGCTGGGGCAATCAGCCCCAGCATTTT. The V and J genes are TRBV12-2 and TRBJ1-5; TRBD1 is taken as the D call from the table, unchecked against the DNA. TRBV12-2 is a recognized pseudogene. CDR3 length: 17 residues.